Given below is one T cell receptor (beta chain) in context. Its antigen is unidentified. This entry belongs to a study of T cell responses to AZD1222 COVID-19 vaccine. Profiling relied on immunoSEQ multiplex PCR, and the TCRdb table lists in-frame clones only, not all of them. This sample has approximately 74,000 clones, with 80% to 85% found just once. This CDR3 contains 16 residues. J was trimmed by 4 bases and V by 3 bases; bases with no gene match: 7. Germline V lookup: CDR1 KGHSH, CDR2 LQKENI. Study findings and constraints: Targets within unmutated variant regions were reportedly found for nearly half of spike-specific TCRs.

This chain joins TRBV18 and TRBJ2-2, with 8 positions matching TRBD2. The receptor's source is an adult in good health. Material: peripheral blood, obtained on day 0 of AZD1222 vaccination. The chain's CDR3 is CASSPTSDRGTGELFF. The CDR3 DNA sequence: TGTGCCAGCTCACCGACTAGCGATCGCGGCACCGGGGAGCTGTTTTTT.